This T cell receptor (beta chain) is from a study of beta chain features in type 1 diabetes. The entirety of the isolated RNA underwent reverse transcription, so expressed TCRB transcripts were sequenced. Clones were sequenced by immunoSEQ multiplex PCR, and TCRdb holds only the in-frame ones, with some missing. The sample holds roughly 450,000 clones, approximately 10% seen once. Notes on this clone: The target antigen is unknown.

The CDR3 has 13 amino acids. The V gene's germline CDR1 is LNHNV and CDR2 YYDKDF (reference sequence). The V end was cut by 0 bases, the J end by 6 bases, with 8 bases between. Study outcomes and limitations: Resolution of whether HLA type affects TCRB rearrangement was not achieved here. There was a moderate but significant shortening of TCRB CDR3s in all four CD4+ subsets of Type 1 diabetes patients. Cells with high TCR expression could be over-represented when cDNA is sequenced.

The sequenced sample was naive CD4+ T cells from blood. This rearrangement joins TRBV15 to TRBJ1-1; a weak D match, TRBD1 (5 bases). The receptor was isolated from a woman aged 18-29 years in good health. As DNA, the CDR3 is TGTGCCACCAGCAGAGATCCCAGGGCTGAAGCTTTCTTT. Protein sequence: CATSRDPRAEAFF. Full variable domain (outside the CDR3, taken from reference TRBV15 and TRBJ1-1): DAMVIQNPRYQVTQFGKPVTLSCSQTLNHNVMYWYQQKSSQAPKLLFHYYDKDFNNEADTPDNFQSRRPNTSFCFLDIRSPGLGDTAMYLCATSRDPRAEAFFGQGTRLTVV.